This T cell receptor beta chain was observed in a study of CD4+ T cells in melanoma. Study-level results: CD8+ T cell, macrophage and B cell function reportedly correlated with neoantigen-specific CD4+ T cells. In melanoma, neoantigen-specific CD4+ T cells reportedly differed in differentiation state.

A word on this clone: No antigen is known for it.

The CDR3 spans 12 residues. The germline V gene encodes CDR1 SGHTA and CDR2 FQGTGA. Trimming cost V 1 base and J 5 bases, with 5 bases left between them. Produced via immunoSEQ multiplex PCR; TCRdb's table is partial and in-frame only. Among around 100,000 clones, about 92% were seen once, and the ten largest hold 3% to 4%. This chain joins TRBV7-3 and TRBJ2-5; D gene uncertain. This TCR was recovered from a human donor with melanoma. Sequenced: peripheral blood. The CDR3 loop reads CASSLNGETQYF. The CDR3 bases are TGTGCCAGCAGCTTAAACGGGGAGACCCAGTACTTC.